A selection of T cell receptor beta chains follows, all from one sample in a study of OX40 agonist ivuxolimab in advanced cancers. Using immunoSEQ multiplex PCR, the repertoire was profiled, and TCRdb retains in-frame clones only, with some absent. The profile shows fewer than 100,000 clones, 70% to 90% of them singletons. Sequenced here: CD4+ or CD8+ T cells sorted from blood, sampled in a trial of the OX40 agonist ivuxolimab. The receptors were sampled from an adult with an advanced solid tumor such as melanoma, head and neck, liver or kidney cancer. CDR3s include the opening cysteine and the closing phenylalanine or tryptophan. Fields, in order: V gene, CDR3 protein.

TRBV7-9	CASRPRGIGVETQYF
TRBV9	CASSLPGNTEAFF
TRBV7-8	CASSLWGGISGNTIYF
TRBV7-8	CASSHWAVEEDEQFF
TRBV18	CASSGDTQYF
TRBV7-6	CASSLEGTGLYEQYF
TRBV27	CASSLGRANQPQHF
TRBV11-1	CASSQMQEKETQYF
TRBV6-5	CASSYAEYEQYF
TRBV16	CASSQTWTSGNEQFF
TRBV19	CASNLRFGGEKLFF
TRBV4-1	CASSQDTGDYSNQPQHF
TRBV20-1	CSEPGELFF
TRBV7-2	CASSSGTRWETQYF
TRBV6-1	CASSDLLAGGDTGELFF
TRBV6-5	CASTRPSGYNEQFF
TRBV19	CASQKPGQLNTEAFF
TRBV10-3	CAISEGYGQFF